The 14 T cell receptor beta chains given below trace back to one sample, sequenced in a study of T cells in localized non-small cell lung cancer (dated by TCRdb to the early 2020s). The library was prepared using the immunoSEQ multiplex PCR assay. The table was pulled from immuneACCESS by TCRdb, which kept in-frame rearrangements only. Such tables lose some clones; where checked, under half of the loss comes from unresolved V genes, and the rest has no known cause. Recorded for this sample are about 1,100 clones; 20% of them occurred a single time. 12% to 15% of the sample is held by the ten biggest clonotypes. Here the sequenced sample was normal lung tissue next to the tumor, taken before any cancer treatment. Receptors were obtained from a man aged 35 to 69 with stage II lung adenocarcinoma.

This clone was seen a handful of times. The chain has TRBV11-3 and TRBJ1-2; weak D call: TRBD1 (6 bases). Trimming shortened V by 2 bases and J by 6 bases, and 16 bases separated the two germline ends. CDR3 length: 15 amino acids. From germline, CDR1 is SGHNT and CDR2 YENEEA. CDR3 sequence (DNA): TGTGCCAGCAGCTTAATGTCGGGGGGCGCGGATGGCTACACCTTC. Amino acid sequence: CASSLMSGGADGYTF.

This chain links TRBV11-3 with TRBJ2-3, with 9 bases that match TRBD2. This CDR3 has 15 residues. The V segment lost 5 bases and the J segment 6 bases; nucleotides outside the gene matches: 9. The germline CDR1 and CDR2 sequences are SGHNT and YENEEA. In DNA, the CDR3 is TGTGCCAGCAGCCCCCAGCGGGAGGTGGAGGATACGCAGTATTTT. Protein product: CASSPQREVEDTQYF. Drawing the rest from reference TRBV11-3 and TRBJ2-3, the complete variable domain is EAGVVQSPRYKIIEKKQPVAFWCNPISGHNTLYWYLQNLGQGPELLIRYENEEAVDDSQLPKDRFSAERLKGVDSTLKIQPAELGDSAVYLCASSPQREVEDTQYFGPGTRLTVL.

Only a few counts were recorded for this clone. J is TRBJ2-2 and V is TRBV9; D unresolved. The CDR3 length is 13 residues. V gave up 5 bases and J gave up 2 bases, with 7 bases separating them. In germline, CDR1 is SGDLS, CDR2 YYNGEE. The CDR3 DNA sequence: TGTGCCAGCAGTGTCTATAACACCGGGGAGCTGTTTTTT. It encodes CASSVYNTGELFF. Drawing the rest from reference TRBV9 and TRBJ2-2, the complete variable domain is DSGVTQTPKHLITATGQRVTLRCSPRSGDLSVYWYQQSLDQGLQFLIQYYNGEERAKGNILERFSAQQFPDLHSELNLSSLELGDSALYFCASSVYNTGELFFGEGSRLTVL.

The V gene is TRBV14, the J gene TRBJ1-1, with D tentatively TRBD1 (6 bases). Deletions cut 4 bases from V and 1 base from J, with 7 bases between. Germline assignment: CDR1 SGHDN and CDR2 FVKESK. The CDR3 runs to 13 residues. CDR3 DNA: TGTGCCAGCAGCCTACAGGGGAACACTGAAGCTTTCTTT. It encodes CASSLQGNTEAFF.

This chain links TRBV30 with TRBJ2-2; no definite D call. CDR3 length: 11 amino acids. The V gene's germline CDR1 is GTSNPN and CDR2 SVGIG (reference sequence). The V gene lost 1 base and the J gene lost 5 bases, with 2 bases spanning the gap. The CDR3 DNA reads as TGTGCCTGGAGTGAAACCGGGGAGCTGTTTTTT. This sequence encodes CAWSETGELFF.

This clone occurred once. The V and J genes are TRBV30 and TRBJ2-1, with 7 nucleotides matching TRBD2. V lost 1 base to trimming and J lost 3 bases; unmatched junction nucleotides: 6. This CDR3 region has 15 residues. In germline, CDR1 is GTSNPN, CDR2 SVGIG (reference sequence). The CDR3 protein is CAWSEPGGDYNEQFF. The CDR3 bases are TGTGCCTGGAGTGAGCCGGGGGGTGACTACAATGAGCAGTTCTTC.

This clone was detected only a few times. The CDR3 sequence is CASSSPAGDYGYTF. The CDR3 nucleotides are TGTGCCAGCAGCTCGCCGGCAGGGGACTATGGCTACACCTTC. The rearrangement links TRBV11-3 to TRBJ1-2, with a weak D call TRBD1 (6 bases). The germline V gene has CDR1 SGHNT and CDR2 YENEEA. The CDR3 sequence is 14 residues long. The V gene lost 4 bases and the J gene lost 3 bases, with 12 bases spanning the gap. Full variable domain (outside the CDR3, taken from reference TRBV11-3 and TRBJ1-2): EAGVVQSPRYKIIEKKQPVAFWCNPISGHNTLYWYLQNLGQGPELLIRYENEEAVDDSQLPKDRFSAERLKGVDSTLKIQPAELGDSAVYLCASSSPAGDYGYTFGSGTRLTVV.

The genes are TRBV11-3 and TRBJ1-4, with unresolved D. In germline, CDR1 is SGHNT, CDR2 YENEEA. Trimming removed 5 bases at V and 4 bases at J, with 11 bases between. CDR3 length equals 14 residues. CDR3 coding DNA: TGTGCCAGCAGCCAATTAAGAGTTAATGAAAAACTGTTTTTT. Translation: CASSQLRVNEKLFF.

Only a few counts were recorded for this clone. The chain combines TRBV19 with TRBJ1-1; D is possibly TRBD1 (6 bases). This CDR3 has 16 amino acids. Trimming cost V 4 bases and J 3 bases, with 18 bases left between them. Germline assignment: CDR1 LNHDA and CDR2 SQIVND (reference sequence). This chain's CDR3 is CASSTPNRVSDTEAFF. The CDR3 DNA reads as TGTGCCAGTAGTACCCCCAACAGGGTTTCAGACACTGAAGCTTTCTTT.

J is TRBJ1-2 and V is TRBV6-8, with D perhaps TRBD1 (5 bases). Trimming cost V 6 bases and J 5 bases, with 13 bases left between them. The germline V gene encodes CDR1 MNHGY and CDR2 SAAAGT. This CDR3 has 13 amino acids. The DNA of the CDR3 is TGTGCCAGCAGCACGAGGGGCGGTTATGGCTACACCTTC. It specifies CASSTRGGYGYTF.

The sample holds a few counts of this clone. The CDR3 bases are TGTGCCAGCTCACTCTCCAAGGGACACCAATACAATGAGCAGTTCTTC. Protein product: CASSLSKGHQYNEQFF. The J gene is TRBJ2-1, the V gene TRBV18; a possible D gene is TRBD1 (6 bases). Germline CDR1 KGHSH, CDR2 LQKENI. The CDR3 is 16 residues long. Trimming removed 4 bases at V and 4 bases at J, with 17 bases between.

This clone was counted only a few times. This chain joins TRBV11-3 and TRBJ2-1; possible D gene TRBD2, 5 bases. V lost 5 bases, J lost 8 bases, and 19 bases lay in between. The CDR3 has 15 amino acids. Per germline, CDR1 SGHNT and CDR2 YENEEA. The CDR3 sequence: CASSVGLAEGDEQFF. The CDR3 DNA follows: TGTGCCAGCAGCGTTGGGTTAGCCGAGGGCGATGAGCAGTTCTTC.

The gene calls are TRBV28 and TRBJ1-5; D gene ambiguous. Germline CDR1 and CDR2: MDHEN and SYDVKM. The V end lost 6 bases, the J end lost 0 bases, and 6 bases lay between the germline ends. The CDR3 covers 13 residues. DNA for the CDR3: TGTGCCAGCAGGGTTAATAGCAATCAGCCCCAGCATTTT. This sequence encodes CASRVNSNQPQHF.

V gene TRBV18 combines with J gene TRBJ2-5, with 8 bases fitting TRBD1. Unmatched junction bases numbered 10, after V lost 5 bases and J lost 5 bases. This CDR3 has 15 residues. Looked up from germline, CDR1 is KGHSH and CDR2 is LQKENI. CDR3 nucleotide sequence: TGTGCCAGCTCAGCTACTCGACAGGGGCTGGAGACCCAGTACTTC. Amino acids: CASSATRQGLETQYF.